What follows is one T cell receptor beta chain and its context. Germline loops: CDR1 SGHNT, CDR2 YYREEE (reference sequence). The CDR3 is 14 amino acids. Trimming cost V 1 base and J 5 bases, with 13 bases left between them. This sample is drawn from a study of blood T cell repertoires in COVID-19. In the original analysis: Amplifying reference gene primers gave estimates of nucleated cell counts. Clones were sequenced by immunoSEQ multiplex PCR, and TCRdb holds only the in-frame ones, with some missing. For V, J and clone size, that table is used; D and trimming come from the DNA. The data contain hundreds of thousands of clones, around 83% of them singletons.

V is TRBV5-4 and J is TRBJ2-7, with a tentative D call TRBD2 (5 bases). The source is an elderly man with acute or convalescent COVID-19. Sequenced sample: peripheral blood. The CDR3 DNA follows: TGTGCCAGCAGCTTGAAGAGGGAAGGGCACGAGCAGTACTTC. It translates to CASSLKREGHEQYF.